Sequencing of this TCR beta chain was carried out in a study of shared clonotypes between healthy human individuals. Study overall: Per-donor plates numbered three CD4 naive, three CD4 memory, two CD8 naive and one CD8 memory.

A CD45RA+ naive subset and a CD45RA-negative memory subset were split from CD4+ cells. There are 15 residues in the CDR3. CDR1 and CDR2 (germline): KGHSH, LQKENI. The V and J ends lost 1 base and 5 bases, in that order; junction bases with no gene match: 7. Samples underwent the assay at deep level. Around 220 ng DNA, tens of thousands of T cell genomes, went into each sorted-subset replicate PCR. Profiled with immunoSEQ multiplex PCR; TCRdb holds only in-frame clones, not every one. This sample has 2 million or so clones, with roughly 94% found just once. The sequenced sample consisted of naive CD4+ T cells sorted from blood. Subset defined: CD45RA+ positively selected. The TCR originated in a man between 18 and 35 years old in good health. The rearrangement links TRBV18 to TRBJ2-5, with TRBD2 matching over 7 bases. The CDR3 sequence: CASSPLGGSVETQYF. As DNA, the CDR3 is TGTGCCAGCTCACCACTCGGCGGGAGTGTGGAGACCCAGTACTTC.